The 32 T cell receptor beta chains below were found in one sample sequenced in a study of blood T cell repertoires in COVID-19. Sequenced by immunoSEQ multiplex PCR; TCRdb stores in-frame clones only, minus some. The sample lists 25,000 to 30,000 clones, 90% to 95% occurring once. The material sequenced was peripheral blood. The receptors were sampled from a woman between 70 and 85 years old with COVID-19, enrolled during active disease.

The chain recombines TRBV11-2 with TRBJ2-2; 8 positions agree with TRBD2. The V segment lost 5 bases and the J segment 4 bases; nucleotides outside the gene matches: 18. This CDR3 is built from 19 residues. Germline-derived CDR1 and CDR2 are SGHAT and FQNNGV. The chain's CDR3 is CASSPFPHILADLTGELFF. CDR3 DNA sequence: TGTGCCAGCAGCCCCTTCCCGCACATACTAGCGGACCTCACCGGGGAGCTGTTTTTT.

This clone was picked up one time. The chain couples TRBV15 to TRBJ2-7, with TRBD1 matching over 7 bases. V shed 3 bases and J 9 bases; nucleotides not matched to a gene: 11. Per germline, CDR1 LNHNV and CDR2 YYDKDF (reference sequence). The CDR3 covers 14 residues. The CDR3 DNA is TGTGCCACCAGCAGTACAGGGGCCGCGCGAGGGCAGTACTTC. Translated: CATSSTGAARGQYF.

The V and J genes are TRBV27 and TRBJ2-5; TRBD1 aligns across 7 bases. CDR1 and CDR2 (germline): MNHEY, SMNVEV (reference sequence). This CDR3 has 14 amino acids. The junction had 5 bases not matched to a gene; V was cut back by 4 bases and J by 3 bases. The DNA for the CDR3 is TGTGCCAGCAGTTCCTCCGGGACAGAAGAGACCCAGTACTTC. Translating gives CASSSSGTEETQYF.

Only a few counts were recorded for this clone. The chain links TRBV5-1 to TRBJ2-7, with 8 nucleotides matching TRBD1. CDR1 SGHRS and CDR2 YFSETQ come from the germline V gene. The CDR3 consists of 16 residues. V shed 4 bases and J 3 bases; nucleotides not matched to a gene: 12. The CDR3 coding sequence is TGCGCCAGCAGCCCAACACCTGACAGGGGTATCTACGAGCAGTACTTC. Translation: CASSPTPDRGIYEQYF.

This chain joins TRBV12-2 and TRBJ1-3; the table's TRBD1 call for D was not verified on the DNA. TRBV12-2 is a pseudogene segment. The CDR3 totals 18 residues. CDR3 protein: CASRLGPSGSPSGNTIYF. The CDR3 DNA is TGTGCAAGTCGCTTAGGGCCCTCAGGGTCCCCCTCTGGAAACACCATATATTTT.

The chain carries TRBV6-6 and TRBJ2-7; D might be TRBD1 (6 bases). The length of the CDR3 is 14 residues. Deletions cut 0 bases from V and 2 bases from J, with 8 bases between. Germline loops: CDR1 MNHNY, CDR2 SVGAGI (reference sequence). The CDR3 loop is CASSYSGATYEQYF. The CDR3 bases are TGTGCCAGCAGTTACTCGGGGGCCACCTACGAGCAGTACTTC.

The chain couples TRBV11-2 to TRBJ2-2; possibly TRBD2 for D (5 bases). V lost 3 bases and J lost 10, with 18 bases in between. The CDR3 is 15 amino acids. Germline lookup yields CDR1 SGHAT and CDR2 FQNNGV. The CDR3 region is CASSFTGLESEELFF. DNA for the CDR3: TGTGCCAGCAGCTTTACGGGGTTGGAATCCGAGGAGCTGTTTTTT.

The chain joins TRBV6-5 to TRBJ2-1; 12 nucleotides agree with TRBD2. CDR1 is MNHEY and CDR2 is SVGAGI in the germline V gene. V shed 6 bases and J 3 bases; nucleotides not matched to a gene: 3. CDR3 size: 15 residues. The CDR3 DNA reads TGTGCCAGCAGGAAACTAGCGGGAGGCTACAATGAGCAGTTCTTC. Residues: CASRKLAGGYNEQFF.

The chain is built from TRBV4-3 and TRBJ2-5; TRBD1 matches 10 bases. The length of the CDR3 is 18 residues. From germline, CDR1 is LGHNA and CDR2 YSLEER. V shed 2 bases, J shed 0 bases, and the junction held 9 bases outside the gene matches. CDR3 protein: CASSQHFPGQGDQETQYF. The CDR3 nucleotides are TGCGCCAGCAGCCAACACTTTCCCGGACAGGGGGACCAAGAGACCCAGTACTTC.

V usage is TRBV28 and J usage is TRBJ2-7, with 10 bases identical to TRBD2. Germline values: CDR1 MDHEN, CDR2 SYDVKM. This CDR3 comprises 15 residues. J lost 1 base, V lost 5 bases, and 5 bases had no gene match. The CDR3 DNA follows: TGTGCCAGCAGTGGGTCTAGCGGGAGTTCCTACGAGCAGTACTTC. It codes for CASSGSSGSSYEQYF.

In nucleotides, the CDR3 is TGTGCCAGCAGTGAGGGCAGACTGAACACTGAAGCTTTCTTT. This encodes CASSEGRLNTEAFF. This sequence joins TRBV2 and TRBJ1-1; no clear D. CDR3 length: 14 residues. Germline V gives CDR1 SNHLY, CDR2 FYNNEI. V lost 3 bases and J 0 bases, leaving 8 bases between the germline ends.

The chain joins TRBV5-5 to TRBJ2-6, with unresolved D. The CDR3 totals 15 residues. V lost 1 base, J lost 1 base, and 6 bases lay in between. CDR1 is SGHKS, CDR2 YYEKEE, per germline (reference sequence). As DNA, the CDR3 is TGTGCCAGCAGCTTGTGGCCGTCTGGGGCCAACGTCCTGACTTTC. Its translation is CASSLWPSGANVLTF.

The J gene is TRBJ1-4, the V gene TRBV19; possible D gene TRBD1, 5 bases. Trimming left V 7 bases short and J 8 bases short, with 23 bases between. Germline CDR1 and CDR2: LNHDA and SQIVND (reference sequence). CDR3 size: 16 residues. The CDR3 here is CASTQTSGPPREKLFF. The CDR3 region has the DNA TGTGCCAGTACCCAAACCTCAGGGCCTCCGAGAGAAAAACTGTTTTTT.

The V call is TRBV11-2, the J call TRBJ2-3; 10 nucleotides align to TRBD2. CDR3 length: 17 residues. The germline V gene encodes CDR1 SGHAT and CDR2 FQNNGV. The ends lost 2 bases at V and 5 bases at J; junction bases unmatched: 10. CDR3 in DNA: TGTGCCAGCAGCTTATATGGACTAGCGGAATCAGGAGATACGCAGTATTTT. Its translation: CASSLYGLAESGDTQYF.

This chain uses TRBV11-2 with TRBJ1-4, with D perhaps TRBD1 (5 bases). The V and J ends lost 3 bases and 4 bases respectively, with 15 bases between them. This CDR3 is built from 16 residues. CDR1 is SGHAT and CDR2 is FQNNGV in the germline V gene. CDR3 sequence reads: CASSFRLRQSNEKLFF. Written as DNA, the CDR3 is TGTGCCAGCAGCTTCCGGTTACGACAGAGTAATGAAAAACTGTTTTTT.

As DNA, the CDR3 is TGTGCCAGCAGCTGGTATAGCGGGAGATTCTCCTACGAGCAGTACTTC. Translation gives CASSWYSGRFSYEQYF. This chain uses TRBV7-6 with TRBJ2-7; 9 bases line up with TRBD2. J was trimmed by 0 bases and V by 4 bases; bases with no gene match: 7. The CDR3 has 16 residues. Germline CDR1 SGHVS, CDR2 FNYEAQ.

V usage is TRBV28 and J usage is TRBJ1-5, with a weak D call TRBD1 (5 bases). Germline assignment: CDR1 MDHEN and CDR2 SYDVKM. V was trimmed by 1 base and J by 6 bases, leaving 10 bases between them. This CDR3 comprises 14 residues. The CDR3 region is CASSLSQGTQPQHF. The CDR3 coding sequence is TGTGCCAGCAGTTTATCCCAGGGCACTCAGCCCCAGCATTTT.

This chain links TRBV18 with TRBJ2-3; TRBD1 is a possible D gene (6 bases). In germline, CDR1 is KGHSH, CDR2 LQKENI. The CDR3 is made up of 16 amino acids. V was clipped by 6 bases and J by 0 bases, with 16 bases between them. For the CDR3, the DNA is TGTGCCAGCTCGCCCCAACAGGGAACTAGCACAGATACGCAGTATTTT. It translates to CASSPQQGTSTDTQYF.

The chain carries TRBV6-1 and TRBJ2-1; 10 bases fit TRBD2. This CDR3 contains 17 residues. Germline assignment: CDR1 MNHNS and CDR2 SASEGT. After removal of 2 bases from V and 7 bases from J, the junction contained 11 bases not matched to a gene. The chain's CDR3 is CASSEWVAGGPRNEQFF. In DNA form, the CDR3 reads TGTGCCAGCAGTGAATGGGTAGCGGGAGGTCCGAGGAATGAGCAGTTCTTC.

The V and J genes are TRBV30 and TRBJ1-6; D perhaps matches TRBD1 (5 bases). Trimming removed 0 bases from V and 9 bases from J, with 15 bases in between. CDR3 size: 15 residues. In germline, CDR1 is GTSNPN, CDR2 SVGIG (reference sequence). The CDR3: CAWSVLGGRASPLHF. As DNA, the CDR3 is TGTGCCTGGAGTGTACTCGGGGGTCGAGCTTCACCCCTCCACTTT.

The chain carries TRBV20-1 and TRBJ1-1; 7 positions match TRBD1. V gave up 3 bases and J gave up 0 bases; unmatched junction bases: 4. The CDR3 spans 14 residues. Germline-derived CDR1 and CDR2 are DFQATT and SNEGSKA (reference sequence). The CDR3 DNA reads TGCAGTGCTAGTCCGGGACAGCTGAACACTGAAGCTTTCTTT. Protein: CSASPGQLNTEAFF.

The chain is built from TRBV6-5 and TRBJ2-4; TRBD2 might be the D (5 bases). The CDR3 runs 14 residues. Trimming took off 0 bases at V and 8 bases at J, with 11 bases between the two ends. Germline CDR1 MNHEY, CDR2 SVGAGI. The CDR3 coding sequence is TGTGCCAGCAGTTACTCGAGGGCTATGGACATTCAGTACTTC. This codes for CASSYSRAMDIQYF.

The chain links TRBV28 to TRBJ1-5; D gene ambiguous. This CDR3 comprises 15 residues. Germline CDR1 and CDR2: MDHEN and SYDVKM. Trimming took 7 bases from V and 0 from J, leaving 13 bases between them. CDR3 DNA sequence: TGTGCCAGCATGTGGGGAGCTAATAGCAATCAGCCCCAGCATTTT. Translating it yields CASMWGANSNQPQHF. The full variable domain, completed using reference TRBV28 and TRBJ1-5, is DVKVTQSSRYLVKRTGEKVFLECVQDMDHENMFWYRQDPGLGLRLIYFSYDVKMKEKGDIPEGYSVSREKKERFSLILESASTNQTSMYLCASMWGANSNQPQHFGDGTRLSIL.

The gene calls are TRBV9 and TRBJ1-5, with D uncertain. Trimming left V 3 bases short and J 4 bases short, with 14 bases between. Germline V lookup: CDR1 SGDLS, CDR2 YYNGEE. This CDR3 region has 15 residues. The chain's CDR3 is CASSATGLQNQPQHF. The CDR3 DNA sequence: TGTGCCAGCAGCGCGACCGGACTCCAAAATCAGCCCCAGCATTTT.

This chain joins TRBV10-3 and TRBJ2-1; 8 bases agree with TRBD2. CDR1 and CDR2 from the germline V gene are ENHRY and SYGVKD. The CDR3 contains 14 residues. V lost 10 bases to trimming and J lost 3 bases; unmatched junction nucleotides: 8. The DNA of the CDR3 is TGTGCCAATAGTAGAGCGGGAGACTACAATGAGCAGTTCTTC. The encoded protein is CANSRAGDYNEQFF.

The chain employs TRBV30 and TRBJ1-1; TRBD1 is a possible D gene (5 bases). The germline V gene encodes CDR1 GTSNPN and CDR2 SVGIG (reference sequence). The ends were cut back, 2 bases at V and 0 bases at J, with 7 bases in the middle. This CDR3 has 13 amino acids. CDR3 amino acids: CAWSPGVNTEAFF. CDR3 nucleotide sequence: TGTGCCTGGAGTCCGGGGGTGAACACTGAAGCTTTCTTT.

This clone was recorded a few times. The chain combines TRBV3-1 (or the pseudogene TRBV3-2) with TRBJ2-1; 9 nucleotides match TRBD2. Germline CDR1 LGHDT, CDR2 YNNKEL (reference sequence). The CDR3 covers 13 residues. Germline trimming cut 4 bases from V and 10 bases from J; bases unmatched to any gene: 5. The CDR3 nucleotides are TGTGCCAGCAGCCTCCAAAGCGGGAGGGAGCAGTTCTTC. Translation gives CASSLQSGREQFF.

V usage is TRBV6-6 and J usage is TRBJ2-5, with D possibly being TRBD1 (6 bases). Germline V CDR1 and CDR2: MNHNY, SVGAGI (reference sequence). CDR3 length equals 15 residues. The V end was cut by 2 bases, the J end by 5 bases, with 15 bases between. This CDR3 is CASSYLSGVSETQYF. In nucleotides, the CDR3 is TGTGCCAGCAGTTACCTATCAGGGGTTTCGGAGACCCAGTACTTC.

This chain links TRBV28 with TRBJ1-1, with no clear D. The germline V and J ends were trimmed by 9 bases and 0 bases, with 14 bases remaining between them. Germline-derived CDR1 and CDR2 are MDHEN and SYDVKM. The CDR3 runs to 14 residues. The CDR3 coding sequence is TGTGCCAGGCCAGTCTCCACGATGAACACTGAAGCTTTCTTT. Its translation is CARPVSTMNTEAFF.

V gene TRBV10-3 combines with J gene TRBJ1-1; 9 bases match TRBD1. The junction had 3 bases not matched to a gene; V was cut back by 2 bases and J by 5 bases. CDR3 size: 14 residues. Germline V gives CDR1 ENHRY, CDR2 SYGVKD. The CDR3 protein is CAISERTGVTEAFF. The CDR3 DNA sequence: TGTGCCATCAGTGAGAGGACAGGGGTAACTGAAGCTTTCTTT.

This chain joins TRBV4-2 and TRBJ2-1; possible D gene TRBD1, 6 bases. CDR1 and CDR2 from the germline V gene are LGHNA and YNFKEQ. There are 15 residues in the CDR3. The V end lost 5 bases, the J end lost 5 bases, and 16 bases lay between the germline ends. The CDR3 nucleotides read TGTGCCAGCAGCGCGACAGGAGTACTCAACAATGAGCAGTTCTTC. Translation: CASSATGVLNNEQFF.

The chain joins TRBV4-1 to TRBJ1-2, with D maybe TRBD1 (6 bases). This CDR3 is built from 14 residues. Germline values: CDR1 MGHRA, CDR2 YSYEKL. V was shortened by 0 bases and J by 8 bases, with 13 bases between the two germline ends. This chain's CDR3 is CASSQDRTDIGYTF. As DNA, the CDR3 is TGCGCCAGCAGCCAAGATCGGACAGATATAGGCTACACCTTC.